The next 15 T cell receptor beta chains were all read from a single sample in a study of radiation and T cells in renal cell carcinoma. Assay: immunoSEQ multiplex PCR; the TCRdb copy retains only in-frame clones and omits some. The table shows over 15,000 clones, with just over 60% occurring only once. As for treatment: 15 Gy SBRT to primary tumor, nephrectomy 4 weeks later. The sample consisted of tumor tissue, taken from a patient whose treatment included radiotherapy and nephrectomy. The receptors originated from a woman between 70 and 85 years old with renal cell carcinoma.

This clone is categorized as medium-sized (0.01 to 0.1%). The chain uses TRBV28 and TRBJ2-7; D unclear. Germline values: CDR1 MDHEN, CDR2 SYDVKM. V lost 6 bases, J lost 3 bases, and 12 bases lay in between. The CDR3 sequence is 13 residues long. CDR3 protein: CASSSDGLYEQYF. The CDR3 region has the DNA TGTGCCAGCAGCTCCGACGGGCTCTACGAGCAGTACTTC. Based on the CDR3 plus reference TRBV28 and TRBJ2-7, the full variable domain is DVKVTQSSRYLVKRTGEKVFLECVQDMDHENMFWYRQDPGLGLRLIYFSYDVKMKEKGDIPEGYSVSREKKERFSLILESASTNQTSMYLCASSSDGLYEQYFGPGTRLTVT.

The rearrangement uses TRBV11-3 and TRBJ1-4; D unclear. The length of the CDR3 is 15 residues. Germline-derived CDR1 and CDR2 are SGHNT and YENEEA. V was cut by 5 bases and J by 3 bases, with 13 bases left in between. The chain's CDR3 is CASSPPGSANEKLFF. CDR3 bases: TGTGCCAGCAGCCCGCCGGGATCAGCTAATGAAAAACTGTTTTTT. The full variable domain, completed using reference TRBV11-3 and TRBJ1-4, is EAGVVQSPRYKIIEKKQPVAFWCNPISGHNTLYWYLQNLGQGPELLIRYENEEAVDDSQLPKDRFSAERLKGVDSTLKIQPAELGDSAVYLCASSPPGSANEKLFFGSGTQLSVL.

This sequence joins TRBV4-3 and TRBJ1-1; D gene ambiguous. Between the trimmed V and J ends, which lost 0 bases and 2 bases, there was a span of 13 bases. The CDR3 has 16 residues. Germline CDR1 LGHNA, CDR2 YSLEER. CDR3 bases: TGCGCCAGCAGCCAAGATGTTTCAGGTTTCAACACTGAAGCTTTCTTT. Translation gives CASSQDVSGFNTEAFF.

This clone was observed a single time. V gene TRBV5-1 combines with J gene TRBJ2-5, with a possible D match to TRBD2 (5 bases). Looked up from germline, CDR1 is SGHRS and CDR2 is YFSETQ. This CDR3 spans 14 amino acids. Trimming took off 1 base at V and 3 bases at J, with 10 bases between the two ends. The CDR3 DNA reads as TGCGCCAGCAGCTTGATCTCCGGGGAAGAGACCCAGTACTTC. This translates into CASSLISGEETQYF. The full variable domain, in which reference TRBV5-1 and TRBJ2-5 provide the parts outside the CDR3, is KAGVTQTPRYLIKTRGQQVTLSCSPISGHRSVSWYQQTPGQGLQFLFEYFSETQRNKGNFPGRFSGRQFSNSRSEMNVSTLELGDSALYLCASSLISGEETQYFGPGTRLLVL.

V gene TRBV25-1 combines with J gene TRBJ2-2; D is uncertain. Trimming removed 5 bases from V and 3 bases from J, with 7 bases in between. The CDR3 covers 13 residues. CDR1 MGHDK and CDR2 SYGVNS come from the germline V gene. The CDR3 DNA reads TGTGCCAGCAGTCAGAAAGACACCGGGGAGCTGTTTTTT. It codes for CASSQKDTGELFF.

V gene TRBV9 combines with J gene TRBJ1-4, with 11 bases aligning to TRBD1. The trim removed 4 bases at V and 1 base at J, leaving 3 bases unmatched. This CDR3 comprises 16 residues. Germline assignment: CDR1 SGDLS and CDR2 YYNGEE. The CDR3 region is CASSRGTGGTNEKLFF. As DNA, the CDR3 is TGTGCCAGCAGCAGAGGGACAGGGGGAACTAATGAAAAACTGTTTTTT. Variable domain in full (rest from reference TRBV9 and TRBJ1-4): DSGVTQTPKHLITATGQRVTLRCSPRSGDLSVYWYQQSLDQGLQFLIQYYNGEERAKGNILERFSAQQFPDLHSELNLSSLELGDSALYFCASSRGTGGTNEKLFFGSGTQLSVL.

The gene calls are TRBV5-1 and TRBJ1-3, with D possibly TRBD1 on 6 matching bases. CDR3 size: 19 residues. In germline, CDR1 is SGHRS, CDR2 YFSETQ. Trimming removed 3 bases from V and 0 bases from J, with 22 bases in between. The CDR3 is CASSYQGPGASLSGNTIYF. Here the CDR3 DNA reads TGCGCCAGCAGCTATCAAGGGCCAGGGGCCAGCCTCTCTGGAAACACCATATATTTT.

This chain connects TRBV7-8 to TRBJ1-1; D is ambiguous. This CDR3 is 13 amino acids long. V was trimmed by 7 bases and J by 8 bases, leaving 17 bases between them. Germline CDR1 reads SGHVS; CDR2 reads FQNEAQ. CDR3 nucleotides: TGTGCCAGCACCACATCGGGAAGCCACGAAGCTTTCTTT. Translating gives CASTTSGSHEAFF.

The rearrangement joins TRBV7-2 to TRBJ2-4; 10 bases line up with TRBD2. The germline V gene has CDR1 SGHTA and CDR2 FQGNSA. The J segment lost 0 bases and the V segment lost 5 bases, leaving 13 bases of the junction unmatched. CDR3 length: 19 residues. The chain's CDR3 is CASSPQTSSGGLAKNIQYF. The DNA of the CDR3 is TGTGCCAGCAGCCCCCAAACTTCTAGCGGGGGACTAGCCAAAAACATTCAGTACTTC. Drawing the rest from reference TRBV7-2 and TRBJ2-4, the complete variable domain is GAGVSQSPSNKVTEKGKDVELRCDPISGHTALYWYRQSLGQGLEFLIYFQGNSAPDKSGLPSDRFSAERTGGSVSTLTIQRTQQEDSAVYLCASSPQTSSGGLAKNIQYFGAGTRLSVL.

The CDR3 DNA follows: TGTGCCAGCCAAACCCCCGGGACAGGGACCTTTTCCTATGGCTACACCTTC. Translation gives CASQTPGTGTFSYGYTF. This chain uses TRBV28 with TRBJ1-2; 9 nucleotides match TRBD1. CDR1 and CDR2 (germline): MDHEN, SYDVKM. Germline trimming cut 8 bases from V and 4 bases from J; bases unmatched to any gene: 17. CDR3 length equals 17 residues.

The J gene is TRBJ1-6, the V gene TRBV6-5; D not certain. This CDR3 is built from 13 residues. V was clipped by 5 bases and J by 7 bases, with 9 bases between them. Germline V gene lookup returns CDR1 MNHEY and CDR2 SVGAGI. CDR3 sequence (DNA): TGTGCCAGCAGTAGACGGGTAAATTCACCCCTCCACTTT. It specifies CASSRRVNSPLHF.

This clone has just a few counts. The chain carries TRBV2 and TRBJ1-2, with a weak D call TRBD1 (5 bases). V shed 1 base and J shed 4 bases, with 13 bases lying between them. CDR3 length: 15 residues. The germline gives CDR1 SNHLY, CDR2 FYNNEI. CDR3: CASSEGGTALYGYTF. The CDR3 coding sequence is TGTGCCAGCAGTGAAGGGGGGACGGCCCTCTATGGCTACACCTTC.

The rearrangement joins TRBV19 to TRBJ1-6; D unresolved. Trimming left V 3 bases short and J 9 bases short, with 6 bases between. CDR1 and CDR2 from the germline V gene are LNHDA and SQIVND (reference sequence). The CDR3 has 12 residues. The CDR3 DNA sequence: TGTGCCAGTAGTATCGGGAGTTCACCCCTCCACTTT. Protein product: CASSIGSSPLHF. Full variable domain (remainder filled in from reference TRBV19 and TRBJ1-6): DGGITQSPKYLFRKEGQNVTLSCEQNLNHDAMYWYRQDPGQGLRLIYYSQIVNDFQKGDIAEGYSVSREKKESFPLTVTSAQKNPTAFYLCASSIGSSPLHFGNGTRLTVT.

The chain joins TRBV18 to TRBJ1-4; tentatively, D is TRBD1 (6 bases). The V end was cut by 3 bases, the J end by 2 bases, with 10 bases between. Germline-derived CDR1 and CDR2 are KGHSH and LQKENI. CDR3 length: 15 residues. CDR3 nucleotides: TGTGCCAGCTCACCGAACAGGGCCACTAATGAAAAACTGTTTTTT. Residues: CASSPNRATNEKLFF.

J is TRBJ2-6 and V is TRBV4-3; D is possibly TRBD1 or TRBD2 (5 bases each). The CDR3 is 18 amino acids. Germline-derived CDR1 and CDR2 are LGHNA and YSLEER. The ends were cut back, 3 bases at V and 0 bases at J, with 15 bases in the middle. The CDR3 region has the DNA TGCGCCAGCAGCCAGGGGACGGGTATCTTCTCTGGGGCCAACGTCCTGACTTTC. Its translation: CASSQGTGIFSGANVLTF.